This TCR beta chain was recovered during a study of blood T cells in healthy people across ages. Whole-study results and caveats: The study found more naive CD4+ cells and higher diversity in long-lived than aged donors. Per million T cells, TCR beta diversity dropped roughly linearly as age increased. Possibly confounding the expanded clonotype changes was the fact that donor CMV status was unknown.

Unmatched junction bases numbered 5, after V lost 1 base and J lost 1 base. CDR1 is SGHTA and CDR2 is FQGNSA in the germline V gene. The CDR3 consists of 16 residues. Sample-barcoded 5' priming and a J-beta primer mix drove a second PCR of roughly 7 to 11 cycles. Each CDR3 protein gets one entry after TCRdb re-called the 5' RACE reads with MiXCR. Of about 2 million distinct CDR3 sequences in the sample, about 50% were seen once. In its sample, this clonotype was seen a few times. What it recognizes is unknown. This sequence was found in a middle-aged woman in good health. The sample was blood. The chain has TRBV7-2 and TRBJ2-7; 9 bases map to TRBD2. The CDR3, as DNA: TGTGCCAGCAGCTTAGATTTTAGCGGGGGATCCTACGAGCAGTACTTC. Translation: CASSLDFSGGSYEQYF.